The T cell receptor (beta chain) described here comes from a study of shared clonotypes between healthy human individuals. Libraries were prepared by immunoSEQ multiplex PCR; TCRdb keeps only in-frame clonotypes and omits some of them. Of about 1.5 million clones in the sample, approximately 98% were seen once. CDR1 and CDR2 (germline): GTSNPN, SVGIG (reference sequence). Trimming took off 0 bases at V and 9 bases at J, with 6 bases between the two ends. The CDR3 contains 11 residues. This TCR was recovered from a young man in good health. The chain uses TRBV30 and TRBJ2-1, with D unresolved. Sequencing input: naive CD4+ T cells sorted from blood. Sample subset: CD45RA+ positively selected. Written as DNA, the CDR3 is TGTGCCTGGAGTGTAAAGTCTGAGCAGTTCTTC. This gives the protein CAWSVKSEQFF.